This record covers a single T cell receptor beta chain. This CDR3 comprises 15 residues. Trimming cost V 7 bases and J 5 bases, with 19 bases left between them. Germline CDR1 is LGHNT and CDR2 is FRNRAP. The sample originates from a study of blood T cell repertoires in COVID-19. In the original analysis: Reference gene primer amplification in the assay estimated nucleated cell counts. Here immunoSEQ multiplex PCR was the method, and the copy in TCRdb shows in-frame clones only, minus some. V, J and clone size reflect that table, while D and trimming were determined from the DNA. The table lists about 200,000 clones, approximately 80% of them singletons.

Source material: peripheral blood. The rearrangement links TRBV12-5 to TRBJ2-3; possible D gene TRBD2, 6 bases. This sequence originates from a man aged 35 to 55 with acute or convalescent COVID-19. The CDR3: CASASLPGVEDTQYF. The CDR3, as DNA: TGTGCTAGTGCCTCCCTTCCGGGAGTGGAAGATACGCAGTATTTT.